The clone carrying this T cell receptor (beta chain) was found a few times. Its antigen remains unknown. The length of the CDR3 is 15 residues. The germline gives CDR1 DFQATT, CDR2 SNEGSKA (reference sequence). V lost 1 base to trimming and J lost 6 bases, with 15 bases between them. The data are from a study of identical twins. Study results and limitations: A cross-sectional statistical analysis, not follow-up of the same donors, supported the conclusions.

TCRdb recomputed calls from the 5' RACE reads with MiXCR, one row per CDR3 protein. Among 700,000 or so distinct CDR3 sequences listed, approximately 21% were seen once. The sample was also reused in another study, on T cells expressing NK-cell markers.

The source material was PBMCs. The sequence was collected from a woman aged 18-29 years in good health. The J gene is TRBJ2-2, the V gene TRBV20-1, with TRBD2 as a possible D gene (6 bases). The CDR3 loop reads CSARGAGLAPGELFF. The CDR3 nucleotides read TGCAGTGCTAGAGGGGCGGGGCTAGCTCCCGGGGAGCTGTTTTTT.